A single sample is the source of the 24 T cell receptor beta chains below, sequenced in a study of T cell changes during pregnancy in multiple sclerosis. Generated by immunoSEQ multiplex PCR, the TCRdb table keeps only in-frame clones and is missing some. In the table there are roughly 51,000 clones, 94% of which are singletons. The sequencing used CD8+ T cells from peripheral blood mononuclear cells, collected before pregnancy. These receptor sequences come from a female donor with multiple sclerosis, enrolled in a pregnancy study.

J is TRBJ1-5 and V is TRBV27; 7 bases agree with TRBD1. Looked up from germline, CDR1 is MNHEY and CDR2 is SMNVEV (reference sequence). V was clipped by 6 bases and J by 4 bases; unmatched bases: 6. The CDR3 contains 14 residues. CDR3 residues: CASRTGDWNQPQHF. The CDR3 nucleotides read TGTGCCAGCAGAACAGGGGATTGGAATCAGCCCCAGCATTTT.

The CDR3 reads CASSLTRDRGRRNQPQHF. The CDR3 nucleotides read TGTGCCAGCAGTTTAACCCGGGACAGGGGGCGTCGCAATCAGCCCCAGCATTTT. V usage is TRBV27 and J usage is TRBJ1-5, with 12 bases that match TRBD1. Germline CDR1 MNHEY, CDR2 SMNVEV (reference sequence). This CDR3 is 18 amino acids long. Trimming at V came to 2 bases and at J to 2 bases, leaving 7 bases not matched to a gene.

In this sample, this clone turned up many times. The V gene is TRBV4-2, the J gene TRBJ2-1; the match to TRBD2 covers 8 bases. Germline loops: CDR1 LGHNA, CDR2 YNFKEQ. The CDR3 spans 15 residues. The V and J ends lost 0 bases and 10 bases, in that order; junction bases with no gene match: 8. The CDR3 reads CASSQEELAVDEQFF. The CDR3 DNA follows: TGTGCCAGCAGCCAAGAAGAACTAGCGGTTGACGAGCAGTTCTTC.

The chain uses TRBV5-1 and TRBJ1-1, with D possibly matching TRBD1 (5 bases). CDR3 length: 14 residues. Germline CDR1 SGHRS, CDR2 YFSETQ. Deletions cut 4 bases from V and 4 bases from J, with 14 bases between. CDR3 residues: CASSTQPGATEAFF. CDR3 bases: TGCGCCAGCAGCACCCAGCCTGGGGCCACTGAAGCTTTCTTT.

In DNA, the CDR3 is TGTGCCAGCAGTGAAGATTGGGCAGGGTCGGACGAGCAGTACTTC. Translation gives CASSEDWAGSDEQYF. The chain recombines TRBV6-1 with TRBJ2-7, with D possibly TRBD1 on 5 matching bases. There are 15 residues in the CDR3. The V end lost 1 base, the J end lost 5 bases, and 15 bases lay between the germline ends. From germline, CDR1 is MNHNS and CDR2 SASEGT.

The V and J genes are TRBV6-1 and TRBJ2-7; 9 positions match TRBD2. CDR1 is MNHNS and CDR2 is SASEGT in the germline V gene. V trimming: 3 bases; J trimming: 2 bases; junction bases outside the gene matches: 2. The CDR3 runs to 14 residues. CDR3 in DNA: TGTGCCAGCAGTGAGGCTAGCGGGGCCTACGAGCAGTACTTC. Translation: CASSEASGAYEQYF.

The chain has TRBV4-3 and TRBJ1-4; D is unclear. V lost 3 bases, J lost 8 bases, and 16 bases lay in between. The germline V gene encodes CDR1 LGHNA and CDR2 YSLEER. The CDR3 length is 15 residues. The CDR3 loop reads CASSHSGSGYEKLFF. CDR3 bases: TGCGCCAGCAGCCACTCGGGGTCGGGGTACGAAAAACTGTTTTTT.

The J gene is TRBJ1-3, the V gene TRBV14, with D tentatively TRBD1 (5 bases). This CDR3 comprises 15 residues. Germline V gives CDR1 SGHDN, CDR2 FVKESK. V was cut by 3 bases and J by 2 bases, with 11 bases left in between. CDR3 DNA sequence: TGTGCCAGCAGCCATAATCTAGGGGCTGGAAACACCATATATTTT. Its translation is CASSHNLGAGNTIYF.

The chain is built from TRBV6-4 and TRBJ2-3, with 7 bases that match TRBD2. CDR1 MRHNA and CDR2 SNTAGT come from the germline V gene. The V segment lost 5 bases and the J segment 2 bases; nucleotides outside the gene matches: 7. The CDR3 runs 15 residues. The CDR3 loop reads CASSPLAVSTDTQYF. CDR3 DNA: TGTGCCAGCAGTCCGCTAGCGGTATCCACAGATACGCAGTATTTT.

J is TRBJ1-5 and V is TRBV19; D may be TRBD1 (5 bases). The CDR3 runs to 18 residues. With 3 bases removed from V and 0 bases from J, the gap between germline ends came to 18 bases. Germline V gene lookup returns CDR1 LNHDA and CDR2 SQIVND (reference sequence). In DNA, the CDR3 is TGTGCCAGTAGTATGGGCAGGGCGGATCCTTATAGCAATCAGCCCCAGCATTTT. It is translated as CASSMGRADPYSNQPQHF.

The V call is TRBV2, the J call TRBJ2-3; 9 positions match TRBD2. CDR1 SNHLY and CDR2 FYNNEI come from the germline V gene. V dropped 6 bases and J dropped 3; count of bases not matched to a gene: 10. The CDR3 runs to 16 residues. CDR3 DNA: TGTGCCAGCAGCCGCCTGGCGGGGGGGAGGACAGATACGCAGTATTTT. This gives the protein CASSRLAGGRTDTQYF.

The chain uses TRBV5-4 and TRBJ2-3; 7 positions agree with TRBD2. Losses at the gene ends were 2 bases for V and 2 bases for J; bases not matched to a gene: 11. The germline CDR1 and CDR2 sequences are SGHNT and YYREEE (reference sequence). This CDR3 is 17 amino acids long. The CDR3 spells CASSFSPTSAHTDTQYF. In DNA form, the CDR3 reads TGTGCCAGCAGCTTCTCGCCCACTAGCGCGCACACAGATACGCAGTATTTT.

The chain joins TRBV11-3 to TRBJ2-3; TRBD1 matches at 8 bases. Germline V gene sequence: CDR1 SGHNT, CDR2 YENEEA. The CDR3 consists of 19 residues. J was trimmed by 0 bases and V by 1 base; bases with no gene match: 12. CDR3 nucleotides: TGTGCCAGCAGCTTAGGAAGACAGGGGTTGCGGCCAAGCACAGATACGCAGTATTTT. It encodes CASSLGRQGLRPSTDTQYF.

V is TRBV27 and J is TRBJ2-7, with 9 bases fitting TRBD2. Looked up from germline, CDR1 is MNHEY and CDR2 is SMNVEV (reference sequence). The CDR3 is made up of 14 amino acids. The V and J ends lost 3 bases and 2 bases, in that order; junction bases with no gene match: 2. CDR3: CASSFSGSTYEQYF. In DNA, the CDR3 is TGTGCCAGCAGTTTTAGCGGGAGCACCTACGAGCAGTACTTC.

V gene TRBV4-2 combines with J gene TRBJ2-7, with 11 bases that match TRBD2. Germline V gene sequence: CDR1 LGHNA, CDR2 YNFKEQ. With V trimmed by 1 base and J by 4 bases, 6 bases remained unmatched. The CDR3 has 16 residues. CDR3: CASSQARTSGLYEQYF. In nucleotides, the CDR3 is TGTGCCAGCAGCCAAGCCCGGACTAGCGGGCTATACGAGCAGTACTTC.

The chain links TRBV7-9 to TRBJ1-2, with TRBD1 as a possible D gene (6 bases). With 1 base removed from V and 5 bases from J, the gap between germline ends came to 14 bases. Germline V gene lookup returns CDR1 SEHNR and CDR2 FQNEAQ (reference sequence). The CDR3 is made up of 15 amino acids. DNA for the CDR3: TGTGCCAGCAGCTTAGACCACAGGGCAGGGTATGGCTACACCTTC. Its protein is CASSLDHRAGYGYTF.

This rearrangement joins TRBV7-8 to TRBJ2-5; 12 bases are a match to TRBD2. After removal of 6 bases from V and 3 bases from J, the junction contained 8 bases not matched to a gene. The CDR3 has 16 residues. Germline V gene lookup returns CDR1 SGHVS and CDR2 FQNEAQ. Here the CDR3 DNA reads TGTGCCAGCAGACGACTAGCGGGAGATAAAAAAGAGACCCAGTACTTC. The encoded protein is CASRRLAGDKKETQYF.

The chain recombines TRBV7-6 with TRBJ2-7; D perhaps matches TRBD2 (6 bases). V was clipped by 3 bases and J by 7 bases, with 25 bases between them. The CDR3 has 17 amino acids. From germline, CDR1 is SGHVS and CDR2 FNYEAQ. This CDR3 is CASSFPMWGVLSHEQYF. The DNA for the CDR3 is TGTGCCAGCAGCTTCCCGATGTGGGGGGTCCTTAGTCATGAGCAGTACTTC.

The chain couples TRBV19 to TRBJ2-1; D is uncertain. The CDR3 has 12 amino acids. Trimming shortened V by 2 bases and J by 9 bases, and 8 bases separated the two germline ends. The germline gives CDR1 LNHDA, CDR2 SQIVND (reference sequence). CDR3: CASSIPPGEQFF. The CDR3 region has the DNA TGTGCCAGTAGTATACCGCCCGGTGAGCAGTTCTTC.

The chain has TRBV14 and TRBJ2-7, with D perhaps matching TRBD1 (6 bases). The germline CDR1 and CDR2 sequences are SGHDN and FVKESK. The V and J ends lost 0 bases and 8 bases respectively, with 11 bases between them. This CDR3 has 13 amino acids. CDR3 protein: CASSQEAGGQQYF. In DNA, the CDR3 is TGTGCCAGCAGCCAAGAAGCTGGGGGCCAGCAGTACTTC.

The rearrangement uses TRBV5-1 and TRBJ2-7, with D perhaps TRBD2 (5 bases). This CDR3 comprises 13 residues. The germline gives CDR1 SGHRS, CDR2 YFSETQ. Trimming removed 4 bases from V and 3 bases from J, with 11 bases in between. CDR3 in amino acids: CASSTDFLYEQYF. DNA of the CDR3: TGCGCCAGCAGCACGGACTTCCTCTACGAGCAGTACTTC.

J is TRBJ2-7 and V is TRBV7-8; maybe TRBD2 (6 bases). The CDR3 totals 13 residues. CDR1 is SGHVS and CDR2 is FQNEAQ in the germline V gene. Deletions cut 6 bases from V and 3 bases from J, with 12 bases between. Here the CDR3 reads CASRDRDFYEQYF. The DNA for the CDR3 is TGTGCCAGCAGAGACCGGGACTTCTACGAGCAGTACTTC.

A few counts support this clone. The chain is built from TRBV18 and TRBJ1-3; D uncertain. The CDR3 is 13 amino acids. The germline CDR1 and CDR2 sequences are KGHSH and LQKENI. V was pared by 1 base and J by 4 bases, with 5 bases between. This CDR3 reads CASSPLPGNTIYF. The CDR3 DNA is TGTGCCAGCTCACCACTCCCGGGAAACACCATATATTTT.

This clone showed up just once. The chain carries TRBV6-1 and TRBJ1-1; 10 nucleotides line up with TRBD1. Germline V gene sequence: CDR1 MNHNS, CDR2 SASEGT. This CDR3 contains 15 residues. V dropped 7 bases and J dropped 0; count of bases not matched to a gene: 5. CDR3 loop: CASIRTGGLNTEAFF. CDR3 bases: TGTGCCAGCATCCGGACAGGGGGGTTGAACACTGAAGCTTTCTTT.